This is a list of T cell receptor beta chains from one sample in a study of T cell responses to AZD1222 COVID-19 vaccine. The method was immunoSEQ multiplex PCR; TCRdb's version includes in-frame clones alone and lacks a portion of them. This table holds fewer than 200,000 clones, roughly 92% found once. The source was peripheral blood, collected 28 days after the second AZD1222 dose. The receptors originated from an adult who received the AZD1222 COVID-19 vaccine. Each CDR3 is given with its conserved first and last residue. The D gene is left open where the match is weak. The listing skips clone size in some rows; elsewhere it reads once, few, many or a size class.

-	TRBV9	TRBD2	TRBJ2-3	TGTGCCAGCAACTTGGGGGTAGCGGGGGGCACAGATACGCAGTATTTT	CASNLGVAGGTDTQYF
-	TRBV6-1	-	TRBJ1-6	TGTGCCAGCAGTGAAGTCTATAATTCACCCCTCCACTTT	CASSEVYNSPLHF
-	TRBV24-1	-	TRBJ2-1	TGTGCCACCAGAGCAGGGGGGGGCCATGAGCAGTTCTTC	CATRAGGGHEQFF
-	TRBV11-1	TRBD1	TRBJ1-1	TGTGCCAGCAGCTTGGGAGGGGGCTGGGGCACTGAAGCTTTCTTT	CASSLGGGWGTEAFF
-	TRBV5-1	TRBD1	TRBJ1-1	TGCGCCAGCAGCTTGCCTTCAGGGGGCACTGAAGCTTTCTTT	CASSLPSGGTEAFF
-	TRBV28	TRBD2	TRBJ2-5	TGTGCCAGCAGTTTGACAGGCGAGACTAGCGGGATTCAAGAGACCCAGTACTTC	CASSLTGETSGIQETQYF
-	TRBV6-1	-	TRBJ1-5	TGTGCCAGCAGTGAAGGGGGGCGAGGGGCTCAGCCCCAGCATTTT	CASSEGGRGAQPQHF
once	TRBV9	-	TRBJ1-2	TGTGCCAGCAGCGTAGGTGGAGCCAGGCTCTATGGCTACACCTTC	CASSVGGARLYGYTF
-	TRBV1	-	TRBJ2-1	TGCACCAGCAGCCAATCCCTCCCCCGAACTAGCGGCTACAATGAGCAGTTCTTC	CTSSQSLPRTSGYNEQFF
-	TRBV9	-	TRBJ2-3	TGTGCCAGCGAAGGAAGCACAGATACGCAGTATTTT	CASEGSTDTQYF
-	TRBV4-2	TRBD1	TRBJ1-3	TGTGCCAGCAGCGCGCAGGGGGCGCGAATTTCTGGAAACACCATATATTTT	CASSAQGARISGNTIYF
-	TRBV7-9	TRBD2	TRBJ2-5	TGTGCCAGCCCCCCCAGCGGGGGTCCCATTACCCAGTACTTC	CASPPSGGPITQYF
-	TRBV9	-	TRBJ2-6	TGTGCCAGCAGCGGCAGGGGCACTGGGGCCAACGTCCTGACTTTC	CASSGRGTGANVLTF
once	TRBV10-1	TRBD1	TRBJ2-7	TGCGCCAGCAGTGATTACAGGGGTTCCTACGAGCAGTACTTC	CASSDYRGSYEQYF
once	TRBV5-1	-	TRBJ1-5	TGCGCCAGCAGCTTGGAGGCAGGGATCTCTCGCAATCAGCCCCAGCATTTT	CASSLEAGISRNQPQHF
-	TRBV5-1	TRBD1	TRBJ2-2	TGCGCCAGCAGCTTGGGTGGACAGGGGGCCGGGGAGCTGTTTTTT	CASSLGGQGAGELFF
-	TRBV5-1	TRBD2	TRBJ2-1	TGCGCCAGCAGCTTGGGACTAGCGGGACGCGACTACAATGAGCAGTTCTTC	CASSLGLAGRDYNEQFF
-	TRBV9	TRBD2	TRBJ2-2	TGTGCCAGCAGCGTGAGTAGCGGGGGAAACACCGGGGAGCTGTTTTTT	CASSVSSGGNTGELFF
few	TRBV11-2	TRBD2	TRBJ2-7	TGTGCCAGCAGCTTAAGCCGACTAGCGGGGACCTACGAGCAGTACTTC	CASSLSRLAGTYEQYF
-	TRBV5-8	-	TRBJ1-6	TGTGCCAGCAGTAAGGCCCTTGGGGGATCACCCCTCCACTTT	CASSKALGGSPLHF
once	TRBV5-6	-	TRBJ2-3	TGTGCCAGCAGCATATACAGGTCCGGCACAGATACGCAGTATTTT	CASSIYRSGTDTQYF
-	TRBV5-1	-	TRBJ1-2	TGCGCCAGCAGCCCCCCGGGGGGGAACTATGGCTACACCTTC	CASSPPGGNYGYTF
once	TRBV5-1	TRBD1	TRBJ2-5	TGCGCCAGCAGCTTGGTGCAGGCCAGGGGGGAGACCCAGTACTTC	CASSLVQARGETQYF
-	TRBV18	-	TRBJ2-7	TGTGCCAGCTCACGTGGCGGATTCTTCTACGAGCAGTACTTC	CASSRGGFFYEQYF
-	TRBV2	TRBD2	TRBJ2-2	TGTGCCACAGGACTAGCGGGCTACACCGGGGAGCTGTTTTTT	CATGLAGYTGELFF
-	TRBV9	TRBD1	TRBJ1-2	TGTGCCAGCAGCGTAGGGCAGGGGGCGGACTATGGCTACACCTTC	CASSVGQGADYGYTF
-	TRBV10-2	-	TRBJ2-5	TGCGCCAGCAGTGAAGGGCGGGTCTCTACGTACCAAGAGACCCAGTACTTC	CASSEGRVSTYQETQYF
-	TRBV27	-	TRBJ2-7	TGTGCCAGCAGTTTTCTGGACCGTATCACCTACGAGCAGTACTTC	CASSFLDRITYEQYF
-	TRBV5-4	TRBD2	TRBJ2-3	TGTGCCAGCAGCCTCGGAGCGGGGGGAAACACAGATACGCAGTATTTT	CASSLGAGGNTDTQYF
-	TRBV4-1	TRBD1	TRBJ1-4	TGCGCCAGCAGCCAAAGGGACAGGGCATCGGAAAAACTGTTTTTT	CASSQRDRASEKLFF
-	TRBV19	-	TRBJ1-1	TGTGCCAGTGTGAAGAACACTGAAGCTTTCTTT	CASVKNTEAFF
-	TRBV18	-	TRBJ1-3	TGTGCCAGCTCACCACGGGCATCGGCGCTCGCCGTCTCTGGAAACACCATATATTTT	CASSPRASALAVSGNTIYF
-	TRBV5-8	-	TRBJ1-2	TGTGCCAGCAGCCCCGGACATGGCAGCTATGGCTACACCTTC	CASSPGHGSYGYTF
-	TRBV12-3/TRBV12-4	-	TRBJ1-2	TGTGCCAGCAGGGGGACCTTTAACTATGGCTACACCTTC	CASRGTFNYGYTF
-	TRBV4-1	TRBD1	TRBJ1-4	TGCGCCAGCAGGCCAGGGGGGGATGAAAAACTGTTTTTT	CASRPGGDEKLFF
once	TRBV19	-	TRBJ1-5	TGTGCCAGTAGCCAGTTTAAGTCCAATCAGCCCCAGCATTTT	CASSQFKSNQPQHF
-	TRBV19	-	TRBJ1-4	TGTGCCAGTAGACTTAGAAGGGCAACTAATGAAAAACTGTTTTTT	CASRLRRATNEKLFF
-	TRBV15	TRBD1	TRBJ1-2	TGTGCCACCAGGGACCCGGGACAGGCGTTCTATGGCTACACCTTC	CATRDPGQAFYGYTF
-	TRBV29-1	-	TRBJ1-1	TGCAGCGTTGAACTTCGTGAAGCTTTCTTT	CSVELREAFF
-	TRBV5-1	TRBD2	TRBJ2-5	TGCGCCAGCAGCTTGTCGATAACTAGCGGCCAAGAGACCCAGTACTTC	CASSLSITSGQETQYF
-	TRBV9	-	TRBJ1-5	TGTGCCAGCAGCGTCGGGACGGACAATCAGCCCCAGCATTTT	CASSVGTDNQPQHF
-	TRBV11-2	-	TRBJ1-6	TGTGCCAGCAGCTTCGGACCTCAAGCTTCACCCCTCCACTTT	CASSFGPQASPLHF
-	TRBV2	-	TRBJ1-5	TGTGCCAGCAGGGGGGATGGGGGAGGTTTCCAGCCCCAGCATTTT	CASRGDGGGFQPQHF
-	TRBV5-1	-	TRBJ2-5	TGCGCCAGCAGCTTGAAAAGTGGTGAGGAGACCCAGTACTTC	CASSLKSGEETQYF
-	TRBV5-1	TRBD1	TRBJ2-6	TGCGCCAGCAGCTTGGGGGGACAGGGGATCTCTGAGGCCAACGTCCTGACTTTC	CASSLGGQGISEANVLTF
-	TRBV19	TRBD2	TRBJ2-3	TGTGCCAGTAGTATCTTAGCGGGGGGAAAAGATACGCAGTATTTT	CASSILAGGKDTQYF
-	TRBV7-2	TRBD2	TRBJ2-7	TGTGCCAGCAGTGATCGCTGGGCTAGCGGGAGGACCTACGAGCAGTACTTC	CASSDRWASGRTYEQYF
-	TRBV20-1	TRBD2	TRBJ2-1	TGCAGTGCTAGTCGGCTAGCGGGATACAATGAGCAGTTCTTC	CSASRLAGYNEQFF
-	TRBV7-2	TRBD2	TRBJ2-5	TGTGCCAGCAGCCCAGAAGGGGGACTAGCGGGAGGGCGAGAGACCCAGTACTTC	CASSPEGGLAGGRETQYF
-	TRBV4-2	TRBD1	TRBJ2-5	TGTGCCAGCAGCCAACAGACAGGGGCGGCAGAGACCCAGTACTTC	CASSQQTGAAETQYF
-	TRBV5-4	TRBD2	TRBJ2-2	TGTGCCAGCAGCTTGGGACTAGCGGGAAGGGACACCGGGGAGCTGTTTTTT	CASSLGLAGRDTGELFF